The T cell receptor beta chain under discussion was sequenced for a study of T cells in Graves' hyperthyroidism and ophthalmopathy. The CDR3 totals 15 residues. The junction had 5 bases not matched to a gene; V was cut back by 6 bases and J by 0 bases. In this sample, this clonotype turned up many times. What it binds is unknown. RNA transcripts served as the template for amplifying TCR beta CDR3 regions. HTBI primers were employed in a first-round RT-PCR of the TCR CDR3. TCRdb independently ran MiXCR on the multiplex PCR reads; one entry per CDR3 protein. This table holds hundreds of thousands of distinct CDR3 sequences, roughly 15% found once. The study left out patients who had uncontrolled infection, other autoimmune disease, pregnancy or lactation. The source of the PBMCs was approximately 9.5 ml of fresh peripheral blood. Notes on the study in general: Most clonotypes expanded in thyroid above 0.001 were likewise present in blood.

The chain uses TRBV12-3 or TRBV12-4 and TRBJ2-3; TRBD1 aligns across 8 bases. The source material was blood. The receptor was derived from a woman in her 40s with Graves' ophthalmopathy. The CDR3 region has the DNA TGTGCCAGCAGCTCTAGGACAGGGAGCACAGATACGCAGTATTTT. This sequence encodes CASSSRTGSTDTQYF.